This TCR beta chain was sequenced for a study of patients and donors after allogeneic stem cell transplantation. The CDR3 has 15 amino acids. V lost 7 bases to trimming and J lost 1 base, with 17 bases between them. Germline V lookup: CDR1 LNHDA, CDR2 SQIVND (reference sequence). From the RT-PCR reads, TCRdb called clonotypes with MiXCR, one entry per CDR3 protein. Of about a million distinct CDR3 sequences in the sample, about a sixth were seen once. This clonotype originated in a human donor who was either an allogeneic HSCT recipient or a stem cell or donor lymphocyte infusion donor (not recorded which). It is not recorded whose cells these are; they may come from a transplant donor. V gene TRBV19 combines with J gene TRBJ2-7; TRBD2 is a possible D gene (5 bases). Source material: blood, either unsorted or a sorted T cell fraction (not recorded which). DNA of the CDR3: TGTGCCAGTACCCCGTCCGGGATGGGATCCTACGAGCAGTACTTC. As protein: CASTPSGMGSYEQYF.